These 18 T cell receptor beta chains were all obtained from the same sample, sequenced in a study of blood T cell repertoires in COVID-19. Profiling relied on immunoSEQ multiplex PCR, and the TCRdb table lists in-frame clones only, not all of them. This sample has around 220,000 clones, with 70% to 90% found just once. Sample: peripheral blood. These receptors all stem from a man aged 18-30 years with active or convalescent COVID-19.

The chain employs TRBV20-1 and TRBJ1-5; the match to TRBD1 covers 10 bases. Germline loops: CDR1 DFQATT, CDR2 SNEGSKA (reference sequence). The CDR3 sequence is 13 residues long. J was trimmed by 6 bases and V by 3 bases; bases with no gene match: 2. DNA for the CDR3: TGCAGTGCTAGTGGGACAGGGGTTCAGCCCCAGCATTTT. This codes for CSASGTGVQPQHF.

This clone has a single count. The V call is TRBV6-6, the J call TRBJ2-7; D not certain. V shed 0 bases and J shed 6 bases, with 6 bases lying between them. From germline, CDR1 is MNHNY and CDR2 SVGAGI (reference sequence). The CDR3 consists of 12 residues. CDR3 nucleotide sequence: TGTGCCAGCAGTTACTCGACTTCCGAGCAGTACTTC. Translation: CASSYSTSEQYF.

This chain connects TRBV6-1 to TRBJ1-2; D is uncertain. Per germline, CDR1 MNHNS and CDR2 SASEGT. This CDR3 is built from 16 residues. The ends were cut back, 4 bases at V and 7 bases at J, with 22 bases in the middle. CDR3 region: CASSASEEGLLGGYTF. For the CDR3, the DNA is TGTGCCAGCAGTGCTTCCGAAGAAGGACTGCTCGGTGGCTACACCTTC.

The V call is TRBV14, the J call TRBJ2-7; D perhaps matches TRBD2 (6 bases). The CDR3 covers 17 residues. From germline, CDR1 is SGHDN and CDR2 FVKESK. Between the trimmed V and J ends, which lost 1 base and 9 bases, there was a span of 25 bases. CDR3 coding DNA: TGTGCCAGCAGCCAAGTTCGGCGCGGGACTGGTTCTAGTGGGCAGTACTTC. Its protein is CASSQVRRGTGSSGQYF.

This chain connects TRBV19 to TRBJ2-3, with a weak D call TRBD2 (5 bases). Germline V gene lookup returns CDR1 LNHDA and CDR2 SQIVND (reference sequence). This CDR3 is built from 21 residues. Trimming removed 6 bases at V and 2 bases at J, with 33 bases between. DNA for the CDR3: TGTGCCAGTAGCCTTAGATACAGCGCAATGCCGTTTAGGGAGACCACAGATACGCAGTATTTT. This gives the protein CASSLRYSAMPFRETTDTQYF. Full variable domain (remainder filled in from reference TRBV19 and TRBJ2-3): DGGITQSPKYLFRKEGQNVTLSCEQNLNHDAMYWYRQDPGQGLRLIYYSQIVNDFQKGDIAEGYSVSREKKESFPLTVTSAQKNPTAFYLCASSLRYSAMPFRETTDTQYFGPGTRLTVL.

This sequence joins TRBV9 and TRBJ2-2, with 7 bases identical to TRBD2. Trimming removed 2 bases from V and 6 bases from J; junction bases left unmatched: 10. Germline V gives CDR1 SGDLS, CDR2 YYNGEE. The CDR3 is 16 residues long. CDR3 sequence reads: CASSVTAGAAAGELFF. The CDR3 DNA sequence: TGTGCCAGCAGCGTGACGGCGGGAGCCGCAGCCGGGGAGCTGTTTTTT.

This chain connects TRBV19 to TRBJ1-1; maybe TRBD1 (5 bases). The CDR3 totals 17 residues. CDR1 is LNHDA, CDR2 SQIVND, per germline (reference sequence). The ends were cut back, 6 bases at V and 4 bases at J, with 24 bases in the middle. CDR3 residues: CASSPSINIGGITEAFF. In nucleotides, the CDR3 is TGTGCCAGTAGCCCCTCTATTAACATCGGGGGGATCACTGAAGCTTTCTTT.

The chain employs TRBV28 and TRBJ2-7; D unresolved. Germline CDR1 reads MDHEN; CDR2 reads SYDVKM. Trimming took 6 bases from V and 9 from J, leaving 18 bases between them. The CDR3 loop spans 13 amino acids. CDR3 DNA: TGTGCCAGCAGCTTACGAAACGCTGGGCCGCAGTACTTC. Translation: CASSLRNAGPQYF.

Of note for this clone: An end of the junction differs from the germline gene, which may be a read error. The chain recombines TRBV6-1 with TRBJ2-1; maybe TRBD2 (5 bases). CDR3 length: 14 amino acids. Germline V gives CDR1 MNHNS, CDR2 SASEGT. As DNA, the CDR3 is TGTGCCAGCAGTAAAGCGGAGGAGTCCAGTGAGCAGTTCTTC. Its translation is CASSKAEESSEQFF.

The rearrangement links TRBV2 to TRBJ2-3; 7 nucleotides match TRBD2. V lost 6 bases and J lost 0; bases outside the gene matches: 15. Per germline, CDR1 SNHLY and CDR2 FYNNEI. CDR3 length: 18 amino acids. The CDR3 region is CASRMTAGTTLSTDTQYF. The CDR3 region has the DNA TGTGCCAGCAGGATGACTGCAGGGACTACCCTTAGCACAGATACGCAGTATTTT. The full variable domain, with the rest looked up from reference TRBV2 and TRBJ2-3, is EPEVTQTPSHQVTQMGQEVILRCVPISNHLYFYWYRQILGQKVEFLVSFYNNEISEKSEIFDDQFSVERPDGSNFTLKIRSTKLEDSAMYFCASRMTAGTTLSTDTQYFGPGTRLTVL.

The DNA for the CDR3 is TGTGCCAGCAGCTTACTGGGACAGGGTGGAGAGACCCAGTACTTC. Its translation: CASSLLGQGGETQYF. The chain couples TRBV7-2 to TRBJ2-5, with TRBD1 matching 9 bases. The germline V gene has CDR1 SGHTA and CDR2 FQGNSA. This CDR3 has 15 residues. Trimming cost V 2 bases and J 4 bases; bases outside gene matches: 5.

The chain's CDR3 is CASSKFQDSKVTEAFF. The DNA of the CDR3 is TGTGCCAGCAGCAAATTCCAGGACTCGAAGGTCACTGAAGCTTTCTTT. The chain joins TRBV21-1 to TRBJ1-1. TRBV21-1 is tagged as a pseudogene. This CDR3 is built from 16 residues.

As regards this clone: A junction boundary mismatches the germline segment, possibly from a read error. The CDR3 region has the DNA TGTGCCAGCAGTTTATTCCAGCTAGGACTCTGGGCATTT. Its protein is CASSLFQLGLWAF. The chain combines TRBV28 with TRBJ1-3, with D unclear. CDR1 and CDR2 (germline): MDHEN, SYDVKM. The CDR3 length is 13 residues.

The table lists this clone with a count of one. The J gene is TRBJ1-2, the V gene TRBV11-1, with a weak D call TRBD1 (6 bases). Trimming removed 5 bases from V and 0 bases from J, with 10 bases in between. Per germline, CDR1 SGHAT and CDR2 FQDESV (reference sequence). CDR3 size: 14 residues. The CDR3 sequence: CASSHGQSNYGYTF. CDR3 sequence (DNA): TGTGCCAGCAGCCACGGACAGTCTAACTATGGCTACACCTTC.

The chain employs TRBV7-3 and TRBJ2-1, with TRBD2 as a possible D gene (5 bases). Germline V gene lookup returns CDR1 SGHTA and CDR2 FQGTGA. V lost 5 bases, J lost 6 bases, and 14 bases lay in between. The CDR3 has 14 amino acids. CDR3 DNA sequence: TGTGCCAGCAGCCCCAACAAAGGGAGCAATGAGCAGTTCTTC. It is translated as CASSPNKGSNEQFF.

This clone was observed a few times. The chain carries TRBV19 and TRBJ2-3; no reliable D call. V was cut by 2 bases and J by 2 bases, with 11 bases left in between. CDR1 is LNHDA and CDR2 is SQIVND in the germline V gene (reference sequence). This CDR3 is 15 amino acids long. The CDR3: CASSISRRPTDTQYF. CDR3 DNA sequence: TGTGCCAGTAGTATAAGTAGGCGGCCCACAGATACGCAGTATTTT.

The rearrangement links TRBV3-1 (or the pseudogene TRBV3-2) to TRBJ2-7; the D is unclear. The CDR3 sequence is 16 residues long. V dropped 4 bases and J dropped 3 bases, with 19 bases sitting between them. CDR1 is LGHDT, CDR2 YNNKEL, per germline (reference sequence). Here the CDR3 reads CASSRGRPPPSYEQYF. The CDR3 coding sequence is TGTGCCAGCAGCCGCGGCAGACCCCCGCCAAGCTACGAGCAGTACTTC.

The genes are TRBV7-9 and TRBJ1-4, with D maybe TRBD1 (6 bases). The CDR3 is 16 amino acids. V was clipped by 5 bases and J by 8 bases, with 21 bases between them. Germline CDR1 reads SEHNR; CDR2 reads FQNEAQ (reference sequence). The CDR3 spells CASSAPQGGWPEKLFF. Here the CDR3 DNA reads TGTGCCAGCAGCGCACCCCAAGGGGGATGGCCGGAAAAACTGTTTTTT.